These 29 T cell receptor beta chains were sequenced from one sample in a study of cytomegalovirus exposure and HLA in healthy donors. Vbeta (60) and Jbeta (13) primers were used in the PCR. Method: immunoSEQ multiplex PCR; TCRdb's copy keeps in-frame clones and lacks some. The data show 100,000 to 150,000 clones, 81% seen once. Material: PBMCs. These receptors originate from a man aged 18 to 35 in good health and CMV-seropositive.

The J gene is TRBJ1-2, the V gene TRBV9, with D unclear. Trimming removed 4 bases from V and 5 bases from J, with 18 bases in between. CDR3 size: 15 residues. The germline V gene has CDR1 SGDLS and CDR2 YYNGEE. The CDR3 loop reads CASSLDSRSVYGYTF. CDR3 in DNA: TGTGCCAGCAGCCTAGACTCCCGGAGCGTATATGGCTACACCTTC. The full variable domain, with the rest looked up from reference TRBV9 and TRBJ1-2, is DSGVTQTPKHLITATGQRVTLRCSPRSGDLSVYWYQQSLDQGLQFLIQYYNGEERAKGNILERFSAQQFPDLHSELNLSSLELGDSALYFCASSLDSRSVYGYTFGSGTRLTVV.

With regard to this clone: The germline gene is not matched at one end of the junction; a read error may be the cause. The chain recombines TRBV7-9 with TRBJ2-6; no clear D gene. Per germline, CDR1 SEHNR and CDR2 FQNEAQ (reference sequence). The CDR3 has 15 residues. The CDR3 nucleotides read TGTTCCAGCAGCTCGCTCAGGACTGGGGCCAACGTCCTGACTTTC. As protein: CSSSSLRTGANVLTF.

This CDR3 is CASSIGFGTGGGYTF. As DNA, the CDR3 is TGTGCCAGTAGTATCGGCTTCGGGACAGGGGGCGGCTACACCTTC. V is TRBV19 and J is TRBJ1-2; 12 nucleotides align to TRBD1. Germline CDR1 is LNHDA and CDR2 is SQIVND (reference sequence). This CDR3 spans 15 amino acids. The ends lost 3 bases at V and 8 bases at J; junction bases unmatched: 7.

The rearrangement links TRBV18 to TRBJ2-2; TRBD1 might be the D (6 bases). Germline V lookup: CDR1 KGHSH, CDR2 LQKENI. This CDR3 has 15 amino acids. V lost 4 bases to trimming and J lost 1 base, with 10 bases between them. This CDR3 is CASSHRDLNTGELFF. The CDR3 DNA follows: TGTGCCAGCTCACACAGGGATTTGAACACCGGGGAGCTGTTTTTT.

V gene TRBV6-6 combines with J gene TRBJ1-5, with 8 bases identical to TRBD1. After removal of 1 base from V and 9 bases from J, the junction contained 8 bases not matched to a gene. Germline V lookup: CDR1 MNHNY, CDR2 SVGAGI (reference sequence). The CDR3 is 15 residues long. CDR3 region: CASSYLGQGGSPQHF. In nucleotides, the CDR3 is TGTGCCAGCAGTTACTTAGGACAGGGAGGGTCGCCCCAGCATTTT.

This sequence joins TRBV30 and TRBJ1-1; TRBD1 might be the D (6 bases). The germline V and J ends were trimmed by 0 bases and 4 bases, with 9 bases remaining between them. Germline V gene data show CDR1 as GTSNPN and CDR2 as SVGIG (reference sequence). The CDR3 runs to 13 residues. This CDR3 is CAWSVRGGTEAFF. For the CDR3, the DNA is TGTGCCTGGAGTGTCAGGGGTGGCACTGAAGCTTTCTTT. The full variable domain, rest sourced from reference TRBV30 and TRBJ1-1, is SQTIHQWPATLVQPVGSPLSLECTVEGTSNPNLYWYRQAAGRGLQLLFYSVGIGQISSEVPQNLSASRPQDRQFILSSKKLLLSDSGFYLCAWSVRGGTEAFFGQGTRLTVV.

The chain combines TRBV6-5 with TRBJ1-5; a weak D match, TRBD1 (6 bases). CDR1 MNHEY and CDR2 SVGAGI come from the germline V gene. Trimming removed 6 bases at V and 6 bases at J, with 18 bases between. CDR3 length: 15 amino acids. The CDR3 sequence is CASRLKRGFSQPQHF. As DNA, the CDR3 is TGTGCCAGCAGGCTTAAAAGGGGGTTCAGTCAGCCCCAGCATTTT.

The V and J genes are TRBV30 and TRBJ2-3, with D perhaps matching TRBD2 (5 bases). CDR1 and CDR2 from the germline V gene are GTSNPN and SVGIG (reference sequence). The CDR3 is 13 amino acids. V was cut by 0 bases and J by 4 bases, with 8 bases left in between. CDR3 sequence: CAWSVGSADTQYF. CDR3 sequence (DNA): TGTGCCTGGAGTGTGGGTAGCGCAGATACGCAGTATTTT.

Here the CDR3 DNA reads TGCGCCAGCAGCTTGGCCGTAGCCTACGAGCAGTACTTC. Its translation is CASSLAVAYEQYF. The chain links TRBV5-1 to TRBJ2-7; D is unclear. The CDR3 has 13 residues. The V gene's germline CDR1 is SGHRS and CDR2 YFSETQ. Trimming took 0 bases from V and 2 from J, leaving 6 bases between them.

The V call is TRBV7-6, the J call TRBJ2-1; tentatively, D is TRBD2 (6 bases). The CDR3 is 14 residues long. V lost 5 bases and J lost 9, with 17 bases in between. Per the germline V gene, CDR1 is SGHVS and CDR2 is FNYEAQ. The DNA of the CDR3 is TGTGCCAGCAGCCGAACGACTAGTCTGGCTGAGCAGTTCTTC. Its protein is CASSRTTSLAEQFF.

J is TRBJ2-4 and V is TRBV4-3; a possible D gene is TRBD2 (5 bases). Germline values: CDR1 LGHNA, CDR2 YSLEER. The CDR3 is 16 amino acids. V lost 0 bases to trimming and J lost 3 bases, with 12 bases between them. The CDR3 DNA sequence: TGCGCCAGCAGCCAAGAGAGGGTTTCAGTCAAAAACATTCAGTACTTC. It yields the protein CASSQERVSVKNIQYF.

This clone was observed a few times. This sequence joins TRBV19 and TRBJ1-1; unclear D gene. Trimming took 7 bases from V and 2 from J, leaving 26 bases between them. CDR3 length: 18 amino acids. Germline CDR1 reads LNHDA; CDR2 reads SQIVND (reference sequence). CDR3 in DNA: TGTGCCAGTATGTTCATCCGGGAAAGGAGGTCCGGTAACACTGAAGCTTTCTTT. Amino acids: CASMFIRERRSGNTEAFF.

The rearrangement uses TRBV11-3 and TRBJ2-2; D gene uncertain. Germline lookup yields CDR1 SGHNT and CDR2 YENEEA. The CDR3 length is 14 residues. V was shortened by 2 bases and J by 0 bases, with 4 bases between the two germline ends. The CDR3, as DNA: TGTGCCAGCAGCTTATCTTCGAACACCGGGGAGCTGTTTTTT. Amino acid sequence: CASSLSSNTGELFF.

The chain uses TRBV6-5 and TRBJ1-1; 8 bases are shared with TRBD1. The V segment lost 6 bases and the J segment 4 bases; nucleotides outside the gene matches: 4. This CDR3 has 13 amino acids. Germline lookup yields CDR1 MNHEY and CDR2 SVGAGI. CDR3 sequence reads: CASRVQGATEAFF. CDR3 DNA sequence: TGTGCCAGCAGAGTTCAGGGGGCCACTGAAGCTTTCTTT.

V usage is TRBV29-1 and J usage is TRBJ1-1; TRBD1 might be the D (5 bases). The CDR3 is made up of 14 amino acids. Germline V CDR1 and CDR2: SQVTM, ANQGSEA. V lost 2 bases, J lost 1 base, and 11 bases lay in between. The CDR3: CSVERRDGNTEAFF. The CDR3 DNA follows: TGCAGCGTTGAACGGAGGGACGGGAACACTGAAGCTTTCTTT.

This clone is medium-sized (0.01 to 0.1%) in the sample. This sample includes further DNA sequences coding for the same CDR3. The genes are TRBV4-3 and TRBJ2-1, with D possibly TRBD1 on 5 matching bases. Germline-derived CDR1 and CDR2 are LGHNA and YSLEER. Trimming stripped 0 bases from V and 2 bases from J, with 8 bases between. The CDR3 extends over 15 amino acids. CDR3 amino acids: CASSQDGQTYNEQFF. The CDR3 DNA reads TGCGCCAGCAGCCAAGATGGACAAACCTACAATGAGCAGTTCTTC.

The rearrangement uses TRBV30 and TRBJ1-5; weak D call: TRBD1 (6 bases). CDR1 and CDR2 (germline): GTSNPN, SVGIG (reference sequence). This CDR3 has 13 amino acids. The V end lost 5 bases, the J end lost 3 bases, and 11 bases lay between the germline ends. The CDR3 loop reads CAWQQGPNQPQHF. The CDR3 DNA reads TGTGCCTGGCAACAGGGTCCCAATCAGCCCCAGCATTTT.

This clone is a singleton in its sample. V and J are TRBV6-6 and TRBJ1-5; 7 nucleotides line up with TRBD1. Germline-derived CDR1 and CDR2 are MNHNY and SVGAGI (reference sequence). V shed 5 bases and J 5 bases; nucleotides not matched to a gene: 6. This CDR3 has 14 residues. The CDR3 loop is CASSRTGADQPQHF. The CDR3 DNA sequence: TGTGCCAGCAGTAGGACAGGAGCCGATCAGCCCCAGCATTTT.

The chain has TRBV4-3 and TRBJ1-1; TRBD1 might be the D (5 bases). From germline, CDR1 is LGHNA and CDR2 YSLEER. Trimming stripped 0 bases from V and 11 bases from J, with 19 bases between. The CDR3 has 15 residues. The CDR3 here is CASSQDWGVDQRAFF. The DNA for the CDR3 is TGCGCCAGCAGCCAAGATTGGGGGGTGGACCAGCGGGCTTTCTTT.

The chain uses TRBV9 and TRBJ2-2; D is uncertain. This CDR3 has 17 residues. Germline CDR1 and CDR2: SGDLS and YYNGEE. The V end was cut by 0 bases, the J end by 5 bases, with 17 bases between. Written as DNA, the CDR3 is TGTGCCAGCAGCGTAGGTCCGGGTAGCATGGTAACCGGGGAGCTGTTTTTT. This codes for CASSVGPGSMVTGELFF.

The J gene is TRBJ2-5, the V gene TRBV5-1; no firm D call. Trimming left V 7 bases short and J 0 bases short, with 7 bases between. Germline lookup yields CDR1 SGHRS and CDR2 YFSETQ. The CDR3 length is 12 residues. The CDR3 region is CASGEDQETQYF. CDR3 sequence (DNA): TGCGCCAGCGGAGAGGACCAAGAGACCCAGTACTTC. Full variable domain (missing parts from reference TRBV5-1 and TRBJ2-5): KAGVTQTPRYLIKTRGQQVTLSCSPISGHRSVSWYQQTPGQGLQFLFEYFSETQRNKGNFPGRFSGRQFSNSRSEMNVSTLELGDSALYLCASGEDQETQYFGPGTRLLVL.

This sequence joins TRBV12-5 and TRBJ2-7, with 13 bases lining up with TRBD2. From germline, CDR1 is LGHNT and CDR2 FRNRAP. With 0 bases clipped from V and 2 bases from J, the junction kept 7 bases outside the gene matches. This CDR3 contains 18 residues. Here the CDR3 DNA reads TGTGCTAGTGGTTTGGTACCGCTACTAGCGGGAGGGCCCTACGAGCAGTACTTC. This codes for CASGLVPLLAGGPYEQYF.

This chain joins TRBV7-2 and TRBJ2-5; 8 nucleotides align to TRBD2. V lost 3 bases, J lost 4 bases, and 4 bases stayed unmatched. From germline, CDR1 is SGHTA and CDR2 FQGNSA. The CDR3 is 14 amino acids. CDR3 amino acids: CASSLGLGIETQYF. CDR3 in DNA: TGTGCCAGCAGCTTGGGACTAGGCATAGAGACCCAGTACTTC.

The CDR3 nucleotides read TGTGCCAGCAAGAACGGGGAGGCCCGTAACTATGGCTACACCTTC. This codes for CASKNGEARNYGYTF. This chain connects TRBV2 to TRBJ1-2, with D hard to call. The V gene's germline CDR1 is SNHLY and CDR2 FYNNEI. Trimming left V 7 bases short and J 1 base short, with 16 bases between. The CDR3 length is 15 residues.

The chain joins TRBV6-5 to TRBJ1-2; a weak D match, TRBD1 (6 bases). Germline V gene sequence: CDR1 MNHEY, CDR2 SVGAGI. V was trimmed by 7 bases and J by 7 bases, leaving 13 bases between them. This CDR3 spans 12 amino acids. The CDR3 nucleotides are TGTGCCAGCACCCAACAGGGTGCTGGCTACACCTTC. Encoded protein: CASTQQGAGYTF.

This chain links TRBV9 with TRBJ1-6; D uncertain. CDR3 length: 15 residues. Germline V lookup: CDR1 SGDLS, CDR2 YYNGEE. Trimming shortened V by 2 bases and J by 10 bases, and 16 bases separated the two germline ends. CDR3 sequence reads: CASSVGTPGSSPLHF. The CDR3 DNA reads TGTGCCAGCAGCGTGGGTACACCGGGTAGCTCACCCCTCCACTTT.

The chain carries TRBV2 and TRBJ1-6; D perhaps matches TRBD1 (6 bases). V was clipped by 7 bases and J by 7 bases, with 14 bases between them. Looked up from germline, CDR1 is SNHLY and CDR2 is FYNNEI. This CDR3 comprises 14 residues. The CDR3 DNA is TGTGCCAGCATAGGATACAGGGAGAATTCACCCCTCCACTTT. Residues: CASIGYRENSPLHF.

The genes are TRBV4-1 and TRBJ1-2; D gene unclear. Germline assignment: CDR1 MGHRA and CDR2 YSYEKL. The CDR3 loop spans 11 amino acids. Trimming pared 4 bases from V and 8 bases from J, leaving 8 bases between. CDR3 region: CASSLPGGYTF. The CDR3 nucleotides are TGCGCCAGCAGCCTTCCGGGGGGCTACACCTTC.

V usage is TRBV6-6 and J usage is TRBJ2-7, with 10 bases matching TRBD2. Unmatched junction bases numbered 6, after V lost 2 bases and J lost 5 bases. The V gene's germline CDR1 is MNHNY and CDR2 SVGAGI (reference sequence). The CDR3 is 15 residues long. This CDR3 is CASSYASGGPNEQYF. The CDR3 DNA follows: TGTGCCAGCAGTTACGCTAGCGGGGGCCCCAACGAGCAGTACTTC.